Sequencing of this TCR beta chain was carried out in a study of blood T cell repertoires in COVID-19. Study background: The United States, Italy and Spain supplied acute and convalescent COVID-19 samples.

V was clipped by 0 bases and J by 0 bases, with 8 bases between them. The CDR3 contains 15 residues. The germline V gene encodes CDR1 LNHDA and CDR2 SQIVND (reference sequence). Profiled with immunoSEQ multiplex PCR; TCRdb holds only in-frame clones, not every one. The data show 240,000 or so clones, approximately 90% seen once. The receptor was isolated from a woman between 40 and 55 years old who had recovered from COVID-19. The source material was peripheral blood. This chain connects TRBV19 to TRBJ1-1; D perhaps matches TRBD1 (5 bases). The CDR3 DNA reads TGTGCCAGTAGTATAGACAGGGCGGTGAACACTGAAGCTTTCTTT. Residues: CASSIDRAVNTEAFF.